This T cell receptor (beta chain) is drawn from a study of shared clonotypes between healthy human individuals. In replicate PCRs of unsorted PBMC, 250 to 300 ng DNA, around 29,000 T cell genomes, was used. Profiling relied on immunoSEQ multiplex PCR, and the TCRdb table lists in-frame clones only, not all of them. Of approximately 470,000 clones listed, approximately 82% were seen once; the top ten hold 12%. The CDR3 is 14 residues long. CDR1 is SSHAT, CDR2 FNYEAQ, per germline (reference sequence). It was tens of millions of PBMCs that unsorted samples used for genomic DNA. Study-wide results and limits: Blood alone was sampled, and tissue repertoires likely differ. Enrolling few donors narrowed the genetic and exposure-history diversity that was represented.

As regards this clone: What it binds is unknown. The junction departs from the called germline gene at one end, perhaps through a read error.

Sequencing was done on a sample of PBMCs. The source is a woman aged 40 to 50 in good health. Some clones in this sample may be carry-over from other donors' samples. V is TRBV7-7 and J is TRBJ2-2; D is uncertain. The CDR3 region is CASSLNYNTGELFF. The CDR3 DNA reads TGTGCTAGCAGTCTGAACTATAACACCGGGGAGCTGTTTTTT.